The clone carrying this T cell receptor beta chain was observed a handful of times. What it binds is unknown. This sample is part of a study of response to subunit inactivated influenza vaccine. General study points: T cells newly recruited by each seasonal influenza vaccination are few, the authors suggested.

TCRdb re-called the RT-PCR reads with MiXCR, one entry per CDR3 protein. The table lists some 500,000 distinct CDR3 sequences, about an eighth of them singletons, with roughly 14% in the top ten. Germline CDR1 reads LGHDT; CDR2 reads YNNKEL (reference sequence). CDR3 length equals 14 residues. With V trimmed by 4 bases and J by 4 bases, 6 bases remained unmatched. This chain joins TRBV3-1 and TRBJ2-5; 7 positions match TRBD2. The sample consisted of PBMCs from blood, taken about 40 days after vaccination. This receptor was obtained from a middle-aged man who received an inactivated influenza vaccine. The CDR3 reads CASSRRTSGETQYF. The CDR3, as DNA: TGTGCCAGCAGCCGAAGGACTAGTGGAGAGACCCAGTACTTC.